The 14 T cell receptor beta chains presented below share a single source sample, sequenced in a study of T cells in localized non-small cell lung cancer. This table comes from immunoSEQ multiplex PCR, and its TCRdb copy is limited to in-frame clones, with some not included. This table holds 25,000 to 30,000 clones, around 92% found once. Material: peripheral blood mononuclear cells, obtained before any cancer treatment. These receptors originate from a woman aged 40-70 years with stage III lung adenocarcinoma.

The V gene is TRBV28, the J gene TRBJ2-1; TRBD2 aligns across 8 bases. Germline loops: CDR1 MDHEN, CDR2 SYDVKM. Losses at the gene ends were 5 bases for V and 8 bases for J; bases not matched to a gene: 8. The CDR3 contains 14 residues. CDR3 in DNA: TGTGCCAGCAGTCCTCCCGGGACTAGACATGAGCAGTTCTTC. It is translated as CASSPPGTRHEQFF.

In its sample, this clone was seen once. This rearrangement joins TRBV6-5 to TRBJ2-2, with no clear D. V lost 7 bases, J lost 1 base, and 7 bases lay in between. Germline lookup yields CDR1 MNHEY and CDR2 SVGAGI. The CDR3 spans 13 residues. The CDR3 region has the DNA TGTGCCAGCATCCACGGGAACACCGGGGAGCTGTTTTTT. Translation gives CASIHGNTGELFF.

This chain joins TRBV28 and TRBJ1-3, with D possibly TRBD1 on 6 matching bases. This CDR3 is 15 amino acids long. Germline CDR1 MDHEN, CDR2 SYDVKM. Trimming cost V 3 bases and J 3 bases, with 12 bases left between them. CDR3 sequence reads: CASSLSGAGGNTIYF. The CDR3 region has the DNA TGTGCCAGCAGTTTGTCGGGGGCGGGTGGAAACACCATATATTTT.

The V call is TRBV27, the J call TRBJ2-7; 8 bases align to TRBD2. The CDR3 is made up of 14 amino acids. The germline V gene has CDR1 MNHEY and CDR2 SMNVEV (reference sequence). V was clipped by 5 bases and J by 3 bases; unmatched bases: 6. The DNA for the CDR3 is TGTGCCAGCAGTCCCCGACTAGCGAGCTACGAGCAGTACTTC. Its translation is CASSPRLASYEQYF.

This rearrangement joins TRBV5-1 to TRBJ2-7; tentative D call: TRBD1 (6 bases). Deletions cut 4 bases from V and 3 bases from J, with 11 bases between. The CDR3 is 13 residues long. The germline V gene encodes CDR1 SGHRS and CDR2 YFSETQ. The CDR3 bases are TGCGCCAGCAGCCCGGGACATCTCTACGAGCAGTACTTC. It codes for CASSPGHLYEQYF.

The chain carries TRBV18 and TRBJ1-1, with D uncertain. Trimming took 3 bases from V and 1 from J, leaving 9 bases between them. Per the germline V gene, CDR1 is KGHSH and CDR2 is LQKENI. The CDR3 extends over 14 amino acids. The CDR3 DNA reads as TGTGCCAGCTCACCGCTAGCCGGGAACACTGAAGCTTTCTTT. Its translation: CASSPLAGNTEAFF.

The chain recombines TRBV5-1 with TRBJ1-2; no firm D call. Germline V CDR1 and CDR2: SGHRS, YFSETQ. This CDR3 spans 14 amino acids. Trimming took 1 base from V and 2 from J, leaving 9 bases between them. The DNA of the CDR3 is TGCGCCAGCAGCTTGATTCCGGGAAACTATGGCTACACCTTC. Translating it yields CASSLIPGNYGYTF.

V gene TRBV19 combines with J gene TRBJ2-6; no clear D. The V gene lost 2 bases and the J gene lost 0 bases, with 8 bases spanning the gap. Per germline, CDR1 LNHDA and CDR2 SQIVND (reference sequence). The CDR3 has 16 amino acids. Written as DNA, the CDR3 is TGTGCCAGTAGTATAATACCGGGCTCTGGGGCCAACGTCCTGACTTTC. Translated, it gives CASSIIPGSGANVLTF.

The chain uses TRBV11-2 and TRBJ1-6; 8 nucleotides line up with TRBD1. The CDR3 extends over 16 amino acids. With 1 base clipped from V and 10 bases from J, the junction kept 9 bases outside the gene matches. Germline CDR1 is SGHAT and CDR2 is FQNNGV. The CDR3, as DNA: TGTGCCAGCAGCTTAGGTGGACAGGGTATAGGGTCACCCCTCCACTTT. Protein product: CASSLGGQGIGSPLHF.

The chain couples TRBV5-1 to TRBJ2-7; 11 positions match TRBD2. The V and J ends lost 1 base and 4 bases, in that order; junction bases with no gene match: 4. CDR3 length: 15 amino acids. Germline CDR1 reads SGHRS; CDR2 reads YFSETQ. CDR3 residues: CASSLSASGGYEQYF. The CDR3 DNA sequence: TGCGCCAGCAGCTTGTCGGCTAGCGGGGGGTACGAGCAGTACTTC.

The J gene is TRBJ1-2, the V gene TRBV28; no clear D gene. There are 13 residues in the CDR3. Germline CDR1 is MDHEN and CDR2 is SYDVKM. The V end was cut by 1 base, the J end by 8 bases, with 11 bases between. CDR3 amino acids: CASSLFGMGGYTF. For the CDR3, the DNA is TGTGCCAGCAGTTTATTCGGAATGGGGGGCTACACCTTC.

In DNA, the CDR3 is TGTGCCTGGAGTGTAGTGGTGGGTCCTAATTCACCCCTCCACTTT. Its translation: CAWSVVVGPNSPLHF. V usage is TRBV30 and J usage is TRBJ1-6; no definite D call. Germline-derived CDR1 and CDR2 are GTSNPN and SVGIG (reference sequence). This CDR3 spans 15 amino acids. Deletions cut 0 bases from V and 6 bases from J, with 12 bases between.

The chain couples TRBV19 to TRBJ2-3; 9 bases are shared with TRBD2. The CDR3 runs 13 residues. Germline V gene lookup returns CDR1 LNHDA and CDR2 SQIVND (reference sequence). With 7 bases clipped from V and 3 bases from J, the junction kept 2 bases outside the gene matches. In DNA form, the CDR3 reads TGTGCCAGTAAGAGCGGGGGGACAGATACGCAGTATTTT. Residues: CASKSGGTDTQYF.

The CDR3 region is CASSQDPGGVGELFF. CDR3 DNA sequence: TGTGCCAGCAGCCAAGATCCGGGAGGGGTCGGGGAGCTGTTTTTT. The chain has TRBV14 and TRBJ2-2, with TRBD2 matching 8 bases. V shed 0 bases and J 7 bases; nucleotides not matched to a gene: 4. The CDR3 extends over 15 amino acids. Germline V gene sequence: CDR1 SGHDN, CDR2 FVKESK.